The rows below give T cell receptor beta chains drawn from one sample of a study of blood T cell repertoires in COVID-19. TCRdb's copy holds only in-frame clones and misses some; the assay was immunoSEQ multiplex PCR. Here the sample spans about 260,000 clones, just under 90% being singletons. What was sequenced was peripheral blood. All receptors come from a woman aged 40 to 50 with acute or convalescent COVID-19. The CDR3 runs from the conserved cysteine through the conserved F or W. The D gene is left open where the match is weak. The listing skips clone size in some rows; elsewhere it reads once, few, many or a size class.

j_call: TRBJ1-2
d_call: TRBD1
clone_size: .
v_call: TRBV6-5
cdr3_aa: CASSLDRGPGYTF
cdr3_nt: TGTGCCAGCAGTCTTGACAGGGGGCCTGGCTACACCTTC

j_call: TRBJ1-6
d_call: TRBD1
clone_size: .
v_call: TRBV3-1/TRBV3-2
cdr3_aa: CASSLYPPRQGHNSPLHF
cdr3_nt: TGTGCCAGCAGCCTCTACCCCCCGAGACAGGGACATAATTCACCCCTCCACTTT

j_call: TRBJ2-1
d_call: .
clone_size: .
v_call: TRBV10-3
cdr3_aa: CAISRGNEQFF
cdr3_nt: TGTGCCATCAGCAGGGGCAATGAGCAGTTCTTC

j_call: TRBJ1-5
d_call: .
clone_size: .
v_call: TRBV4-1
cdr3_aa: CASSQDGGHASEGAQHF
cdr3_nt: TGCGCCAGCAGCCAAGATGGTGGACACGCCTCCGAGGGGGCCCAGCATTTT

j_call: TRBJ2-5
d_call: TRBD2
clone_size: .
v_call: TRBV30
cdr3_aa: CAWAPRAGETQYF
cdr3_nt: TGTGCCTGGGCCCCCAGGGCGGGGGAAACCCAGTACTTC

j_call: TRBJ1-5
d_call: .
clone_size: few
v_call: TRBV7-9
cdr3_aa: CASSLTTGGAEGQPQHF
cdr3_nt: TGTGCCAGCAGCTTGACAACGGGGGGGGCAGAGGGTCAGCCCCAGCATTTT

j_call: TRBJ2-1
d_call: TRBD2
clone_size: once
v_call: TRBV2
cdr3_aa: CASRVAGDPYNEQFF
cdr3_nt: TGTGCCAGCAGGGTAGCGGGGGACCCCTACAATGAGCAGTTCTTC

j_call: TRBJ2-2
d_call: TRBD2
clone_size: .
v_call: TRBV9
cdr3_aa: CASSERGGRRAGELFF
cdr3_nt: TGTGCCAGCAGCGAACGGGGGGGCAGGAGGGCCGGGGAGCTGTTTTTT

j_call: TRBJ1-2
d_call: TRBD1
clone_size: .
v_call: TRBV7-2
cdr3_aa: CASSLTGTGELYYGYTF
cdr3_nt: TGTGCCAGCAGCTTAACCGGGACAGGGGAGCTTTACTATGGCTACACCTTC

j_call: TRBJ1-1
d_call: .
clone_size: .
v_call: TRBV5-1
cdr3_aa: CASSLLSPGLNTEAFF
cdr3_nt: TGCGCCAGCAGCTTGCTAAGTCCGGGGTTAAACACTGAAGCTTTCTTT

j_call: TRBJ1-1
d_call: .
clone_size: .
v_call: TRBV6-5
cdr3_aa: CASSTNQPSRAEAFF
cdr3_nt: TGTGCCAGCAGTACTAACCAGCCCTCCCGGGCTGAAGCTTTCTTT

j_call: TRBJ2-5
d_call: .
clone_size: once
v_call: TRBV11-1
cdr3_aa: CASSLSLTETQYF
cdr3_nt: TGTGCCAGCAGCTTAAGCCTTACGGAGACCCAGTACTTC

j_call: TRBJ1-1
d_call: .
clone_size: .
v_call: TRBV10-1
cdr3_aa: CASSDGTTGEAFF
cdr3_nt: TGCGCCAGCAGTGATGGAACCACAGGGGAAGCTTTCTTT

j_call: TRBJ2-2
d_call: .
clone_size: .
v_call: TRBV5-1
cdr3_aa: CASSIGQTGELFF
cdr3_nt: TGCGCCAGCAGCATTGGACAGACCGGGGAGCTGTTTTTT

j_call: TRBJ2-4
d_call: .
clone_size: .
v_call: TRBV4-1
cdr3_aa: CASSRMGLAKNIQYF
cdr3_nt: TGCGCCAGCAGCAGGATGGGACTAGCCAAAAACATTCAGTACTTC

j_call: TRBJ1-5
d_call: TRBD1
clone_size: .
v_call: TRBV2
cdr3_aa: CASSFDRVPPQPQHF
cdr3_nt: TGTGCCAGCAGCTTTGACAGGGTGCCCCCTCAGCCCCAGCATTTT

j_call: TRBJ1-1
d_call: .
clone_size: .
v_call: TRBV6-1
cdr3_aa: CASSDRRNTEAFF
cdr3_nt: TGTGCCAGCAGTGACAGGCGGAACACTGAAGCTTTCTTT

j_call: TRBJ2-2
d_call: .
clone_size: .
v_call: TRBV24-1
cdr3_aa: CATSDLRPGLNTGELFF
cdr3_nt: TGTGCCACCAGTGATTTACGGCCAGGGTTGAACACCGGGGAGCTGTTTTTT

j_call: TRBJ1-2
d_call: TRBD1
clone_size: once
v_call: TRBV27
cdr3_aa: CASSTTGTGGSGYTF
cdr3_nt: TGTGCCAGCAGTACCACCGGGACAGGGGGCTCCGGCTACACCTTC

j_call: TRBJ2-3
d_call: .
clone_size: .
v_call: TRBV2
cdr3_aa: CASMGLARPDTQYF
cdr3_nt: TGTGCCAGCATGGGGCTAGCGCGCCCAGATACGCAGTATTTT

j_call: TRBJ1-1
d_call: .
clone_size: .
v_call: TRBV5-1
cdr3_aa: CASSLGTQGPTEAFF
cdr3_nt: TGCGCCAGCAGCTTGGGAACACAGGGCCCCACTGAAGCTTTCTTT

j_call: TRBJ1-2
d_call: .
clone_size: few
v_call: TRBV29-1
cdr3_aa: CSVEPGRYGYTF
cdr3_nt: TGCAGCGTGGAACCAGGGCGATATGGCTACACCTTC

j_call: TRBJ2-1
d_call: TRBD2
clone_size: once
v_call: TRBV10-2
cdr3_aa: CAASGGDNEQFF
cdr3_nt: TGCGCCGCATCGGGGGGGGACAATGAGCAGTTCTTC

j_call: TRBJ1-1
d_call: .
clone_size: .
v_call: TRBV11-2
cdr3_aa: CASSLDLNTEAFF
cdr3_nt: TGTGCCAGCAGCTTAGACTTGAACACTGAAGCTTTCTTT

j_call: TRBJ2-5
d_call: .
clone_size: once
v_call: TRBV24-1
cdr3_aa: CATSDPTGPVETQYF
cdr3_nt: TGTGCCACCAGTGACCCCACAGGGCCCGTAGAGACCCAGTACTTC

j_call: TRBJ2-3
d_call: .
clone_size: .
v_call: TRBV29-1
cdr3_aa: CSVGKLGQADTQYF
cdr3_nt: TGCAGCGTTGGGAAGCTGGGTCAGGCAGATACGCAGTATTTT

j_call: TRBJ2-5
d_call: .
clone_size: .
v_call: TRBV9
cdr3_aa: CASSVLTAPETQYF
cdr3_nt: TGTGCCAGCAGCGTGTTGACAGCACCCGAGACCCAGTACTTC

j_call: TRBJ1-1
d_call: .
clone_size: .
v_call: TRBV4-2
cdr3_aa: CASSQPTGSPEAFF
cdr3_nt: TGTGCCAGCAGCCAGCCTACAGGGTCCCCTGAAGCTTTCTTT

j_call: TRBJ1-2
d_call: TRBD1
clone_size: .
v_call: TRBV30
cdr3_aa: CAWSGGDRANYGYTF
cdr3_nt: TGTGCCTGGAGTGGGGGGGACAGGGCTAACTATGGCTACACCTTC

j_call: TRBJ1-2
d_call: TRBD1
clone_size: .
v_call: TRBV6-5
cdr3_aa: CASSYGGYRGGYTF
cdr3_nt: TGTGCCAGCAGTTACGGAGGCTACAGGGGTGGCTACACCTTC

j_call: TRBJ1-5
d_call: .
clone_size: .
v_call: TRBV20-1
cdr3_aa: CSASFPGIVDQPQHF
cdr3_nt: TGCAGTGCTAGTTTTCCGGGGATCGTCGATCAGCCCCAGCATTTT

j_call: TRBJ2-1
d_call: .
clone_size: .
v_call: TRBV11-2
cdr3_aa: CASSAEQSSQFF
cdr3_nt: TGTGCCAGCAGCGCCGAACAGAGTTCGCAGTTCTTC

j_call: TRBJ1-2
d_call: .
clone_size: .
v_call: TRBV2
cdr3_aa: CASTDGTLDSYGYTF
cdr3_nt: TGTGCCAGCACGGACGGGACTTTGGATTCATATGGCTACACCTTC

j_call: TRBJ1-6
d_call: .
clone_size: .
v_call: TRBV24-1
cdr3_aa: CATSAGGYSPLHF
cdr3_nt: TGTGCCACCAGTGCCGGGGGTTATTCACCCCTCCACTTT

j_call: TRBJ1-1
d_call: .
clone_size: .
v_call: TRBV2
cdr3_aa: CASTDPRDTVTTEAFF
cdr3_nt: TGTGCCAGCACCGACCCCAGGGACACGGTGACCACTGAAGCTTTCTTT

j_call: TRBJ1-2
d_call: TRBD1
clone_size: .
v_call: TRBV19
cdr3_aa: CASKGDSPNYGYTF
cdr3_nt: TGTGCCAGTAAAGGGGACAGCCCAAACTATGGCTACACCTTC

j_call: TRBJ2-1
d_call: .
clone_size: once
v_call: TRBV15
cdr3_aa: CATSRPGRGFNEQFF
cdr3_nt: TGTGCCACCAGCAGACCCGGACGGGGATTCAATGAGCAGTTCTTC

j_call: TRBJ1-2
d_call: .
clone_size: .
v_call: TRBV3-1/TRBV3-2
cdr3_aa: CASSQDRGTTWDGYTF
cdr3_nt: TGTGCCAGCAGCCAAGATCGTGGGACAACTTGGGATGGCTACACCTTC

j_call: TRBJ2-3
d_call: TRBD2
clone_size: .
v_call: TRBV6-6
cdr3_aa: CASKRGASGDTQYF
cdr3_nt: TGTGCCAGCAAGCGGGGGGCATCGGGAGATACGCAGTATTTT

j_call: TRBJ1-1
d_call: .
clone_size: .
v_call: TRBV5-1
cdr3_aa: CASSLAGTTDTEAFF
cdr3_nt: TGCGCCAGCAGCTTGGCGGGGACTACCGACACTGAAGCTTTCTTT

j_call: TRBJ2-5
d_call: TRBD1
clone_size: .
v_call: TRBV24-1
cdr3_aa: CATSDPRTGQETQYF
cdr3_nt: TGTGCCACCAGTGATCCTAGGACAGGGCAAGAGACCCAGTACTTC

j_call: TRBJ1-2
d_call: TRBD1
clone_size: .
v_call: TRBV5-1
cdr3_aa: CASSGKGDRAYGYTF
cdr3_nt: TGCGCCAGCAGCGGGAAGGGGGACAGGGCCTATGGCTACACCTTC

j_call: TRBJ1-2
d_call: TRBD1
clone_size: .
v_call: TRBV6-5
cdr3_aa: CATRPTGGHGYTF
cdr3_nt: TGTGCCACCCGTCCGACAGGGGGCCATGGCTACACCTTC

j_call: TRBJ1-2
d_call: .
clone_size: .
v_call: TRBV12-2
cdr3_aa: CASRLVDRGRGGYTF
cdr3_nt: TGTGCAAGTCGCTTAGTAGACAGGGGGCGCGGTGGCTACACCTTC

j_call: TRBJ1-1
d_call: TRBD1
clone_size: .
v_call: TRBV15
cdr3_aa: CATHNLGQGFTEAFF
cdr3_nt: TGTGCCACCCATAACCTGGGACAGGGTTTCACTGAAGCTTTCTTT

j_call: TRBJ2-3
d_call: .
clone_size: .
v_call: TRBV4-1
cdr3_aa: CASSQGQGRSTDTQYF
cdr3_nt: TGCGCCAGCAGCCAAGGTCAGGGCCGGAGCACAGATACGCAGTATTTT

j_call: TRBJ1-6
d_call: TRBD1
clone_size: .
v_call: TRBV4-1
cdr3_aa: CASSIRTGGNSPLHF
cdr3_nt: TGCGCCAGCAGCATCCGGACAGGGGGTAATTCACCCCTCCACTTT

j_call: TRBJ1-5
d_call: .
clone_size: .
v_call: TRBV7-9
cdr3_aa: CASSLGANQPQHF
cdr3_nt: TGTGCCAGCAGCTTAGGGGCAAATCAGCCCCAGCATTTT